This T cell receptor beta chain came from a study of OX40 agonist ivuxolimab in advanced cancers. In the study overall: A male proportion of approximately 80% was recorded, with mean age around 55 years and range roughly 23 to 79.

The method was immunoSEQ multiplex PCR; TCRdb's version includes in-frame clones alone and lacks a portion of them. Of over 55,000 clones in the sample, 84% were seen once. Concerning this clone itself: Antigen specificity is unknown.

General study results and limits: Low levels of normalized T-cell clonal expansion also appeared in some nonresponders. Among T cells, CD8+ cells averaged more expanded clones than CD4+ cells. Doses of 0.1 to 3.0 mg/kg were accompanied by clonal expansion of CD4+ and CD8+ blood T cells by week 6.

Trimming shortened V by 6 bases and J by 3 bases, and 17 bases separated the two germline ends. Germline loops: CDR1 LNHDA, CDR2 SQIVND (reference sequence). The CDR3 consists of 15 residues. The sequencing used CD4+ or CD8+ T cells sorted from blood, collected in a trial of the OX40 agonist ivuxolimab. This TCR was recovered from an adult with an advanced solid tumor such as melanoma, head and neck, liver or kidney cancer. The chain uses TRBV19 and TRBJ1-1; maybe TRBD1 (6 bases). The CDR3 nucleotides are TGTGCCAGTAGCTCCCCCCAACAGGGCCACACTGAAGCTTTCTTT. Its protein is CASSSPQQGHTEAFF.